The rows below give T cell receptor beta chains drawn from one sample of a study of T cell repertoires in cytomegalovirus infection. No antigen is known for these receptors. TCRdb independently ran MiXCR on the reads; one entry per CDR3 protein. Of approximately 120,000 distinct CDR3 sequences detected, less than 30% appear once; the ten largest clones hold 80% to 90%. Sequenced material: CD8+ T cells from cultured PBMCs, taken from culture after CMV antigen stimulation. These receptors came from a human donor in good health (CMV status not recorded). Some clones in this sample may be carry-over from other donors' samples. Both conserved end residues are part of each CDR3. The D gene is left open where the match is weak. Clone sizes are given selectively: once, few, many, or a class where the clone is expanded.

J: TRBJ2-1
D: TRBD2
size: few
V: TRBV7-6
DNA: TGTGCCAGCAGCTTAACAGAGATAGCGGGGGGTGGTGAGCAGTTCTTC
CDR3: CASSLTEIAGGGEQFF

J: TRBJ2-7
D: TRBD2
size: many
V: TRBV7-8
DNA: TGTGCCAGCAGCTTAGTTAGCGGGGACTCCTACGAGCAGTACTTC
CDR3: CASSLVSGDSYEQYF

J: TRBJ2-6
D: -
size: few
V: TRBV12-3/TRBV12-4
DNA: TGTGCCAGCAGTTTGGTCATTCCCTCTGGGGCCAACGTCCTGACTTTC
CDR3: CASSLVIPSGANVLTF

J: TRBJ2-1
D: -
size: -
V: TRBV7-7
DNA: TGTGCCAGCAGCTTATTTCCCCGGGACACCGTCTACAATGAGCAGTTCTTC
CDR3: CASSLFPRDTVYNEQFF

J: TRBJ2-5
D: TRBD2
size: -
V: TRBV7-8
DNA: TGTGCCAGCAGCCCAACTAGCGGGACTCGGGAGACCCAGTACTTC
CDR3: CASSPTSGTRETQYF

J: TRBJ1-4
D: TRBD1
size: few
V: TRBV28
DNA: TGTGCCAGCAGCCGGGACAGGGGATTACGCGAAAAACTGTTTTTT
CDR3: CASSRDRGLREKLFF

J: TRBJ1-1
D: -
size: few
V: TRBV19
DNA: TGTGCCAGTAGTAAGGTCTCGGGGTTTAGCGTCACTGAAGCTTTCTTT
CDR3: CASSKVSGFSVTEAFF

J: TRBJ2-1
D: -
size: -
V: TRBV19
DNA: TGTGCCAGTAGTATATGGGTGCTCTCTTCGTTTAATGAGCAGTTCTTC
CDR3: CASSIWVLSSFNEQFF

J: TRBJ1-5
D: -
size: -
V: TRBV20-1
DNA: TGCAGTGCTAGAGTCGTCAGGGAGGGATGGGGCAATCAGCCCCAGCATTTT
CDR3: CSARVVREGWGNQPQHF

J: TRBJ2-1
D: TRBD1
size: few
V: TRBV6-6
DNA: TGTGCCAGCAGCCGAACAGGGGATGAGCAGTTCTTC
CDR3: CASSRTGDEQFF

J: TRBJ2-5
D: -
size: -
V: TRBV7-9
DNA: TGTGCCAGCAACAACGACATTCAAGAGACCCAGTACTTC
CDR3: CASNNDIQETQYF

J: TRBJ1-2
D: -
size: -
V: TRBV7-9
DNA: TGTGCCAGCAGGACAAAGAACTATGGCTACACCTTC
CDR3: CASRTKNYGYTF

J: TRBJ2-1
D: TRBD2
size: few
V: TRBV15
DNA: TGTGCCACCAGCGGGGGAGGGTATGGGGAGCAGTTCTTC
CDR3: CATSGGGYGEQFF

J: TRBJ2-1
D: -
size: few
V: TRBV28
DNA: TGTGCCAGCAGTTTAGGGTATAGGTCCGATGAGCAGTTCTTC
CDR3: CASSLGYRSDEQFF

J: TRBJ2-1
D: TRBD2
size: -
V: TRBV5-4
DNA: TGTGCCAGCAGCTGGGGACTAGCCAACAATGAGCAGTTCTTC
CDR3: CASSWGLANNEQFF

J: TRBJ2-1
D: -
size: -
V: TRBV9
DNA: TGTGCCAGCAGCGTGGCGTGGGGGACCCACAATGAGCAGTTCTTC
CDR3: CASSVAWGTHNEQFF

J: TRBJ2-5
D: TRBD1
size: few
V: TRBV7-4
DNA: TGTGCTGGCGATGCAGGGACAGGAGAGACCCAGTACTTC
CDR3: CAGDAGTGETQYF

J: TRBJ2-5
D: -
size: few
V: TRBV12-3/TRBV12-4
DNA: TGTGCCAGCAGTTTAAAGGGGTTAAAAGACTTCGAGACCCAGTACTTC
CDR3: CASSLKGLKDFETQYF

J: TRBJ2-1
D: -
size: -
V: TRBV18
DNA: TGTGCCAGCTCACTACAGCCCTTTGATGAGCAGTTCTTC
CDR3: CASSLQPFDEQFF

J: TRBJ2-7
D: -
size: -
V: TRBV7-9
DNA: TGTGCCAGCAGCTTAAGTAACAGGGACGAGCAGTACTTC
CDR3: CASSLSNRDEQYF

J: TRBJ2-3
D: TRBD1
size: few
V: TRBV4-2
DNA: TGTGCCAGCAGCCAAGAATTGACAGGGGGTATAGATACGCAGTATTTT
CDR3: CASSQELTGGIDTQYF

J: TRBJ1-1
D: -
size: -
V: TRBV2
DNA: TGTGCCAGCGGGCCCGGCAGTACGAACACTGAAGCTTTCTTT
CDR3: CASGPGSTNTEAFF

J: TRBJ2-3
D: -
size: few
V: TRBV20-1
DNA: TGCAGTGCTAGATTTTGGACCCACCGCACAGATACGCAGTATTTT
CDR3: CSARFWTHRTDTQYF

J: TRBJ2-7
D: TRBD1
size: few
V: TRBV27
DNA: TGTGCCAGCCGCTTTTACCGGGACAGGGGGTCCGAGCAGTACTTC
CDR3: CASRFYRDRGSEQYF

J: TRBJ2-1
D: -
size: many
V: TRBV12-3/TRBV12-4
DNA: TGTGCCAGCGCTCCCTGGGTTGCAGGGGATGAGCAGTTCTTC
CDR3: CASAPWVAGDEQFF

J: TRBJ2-1
D: TRBD1
size: many
V: TRBV7-9
DNA: TGTGCCAGCAGCACAGGGACAGGGGATTCCTACAATGAGCAGTTCTTC
CDR3: CASSTGTGDSYNEQFF

J: TRBJ2-3
D: -
size: -
V: TRBV5-5
DNA: TGTGCCAGCAGCCCAGGGGATAGCACAGATACGCAGTATTTT
CDR3: CASSPGDSTDTQYF

J: TRBJ2-2
D: TRBD1
size: -
V: TRBV3-1
DNA: TGTGCCAGCAGCCAAATTTCAGGGGGTTGGACCGGGGAGCTGTTTTTT
CDR3: CASSQISGGWTGELFF

J: TRBJ1-2
D: TRBD1
size: -
V: TRBV7-9
DNA: TGTGCCAGCAGCAAACAGGGGGCTGGTGGCTACACCTTC
CDR3: CASSKQGAGGYTF

J: TRBJ2-6
D: -
size: -
V: TRBV12-3/TRBV12-4
DNA: TGTGCCAGCACCGGGGGCGCTGGGGCCAACGTCCTGACTTTC
CDR3: CASTGGAGANVLTF

J: TRBJ2-1
D: TRBD2
size: many
V: TRBV20-1
DNA: TGCAGTGCTAGAGACCCGTTAGCGGGGGGCCTCGATGAGCAGTTCTTC
CDR3: CSARDPLAGGLDEQFF

J: TRBJ2-5
D: -
size: few
V: TRBV7-6
DNA: TGTGCCAGCAGCCCAAAACCGGACCCGACAAGGGAGACCCAGTACTTC
CDR3: CASSPKPDPTRETQYF

J: TRBJ2-3
D: -
size: -
V: TRBV12-3/TRBV12-4
DNA: TGTGCCAGCAGTTCGCTCCTGGATACGCAGTATTTT
CDR3: CASSSLLDTQYF

J: TRBJ1-1
D: -
size: few
V: TRBV7-8
DNA: TGTGCCAGCAGCTTGGCTTCCGGGCCTGAAGCTTTCTTT
CDR3: CASSLASGPEAFF

J: TRBJ1-5
D: TRBD1
size: few
V: TRBV2
DNA: TGTGCCAGCAGTGAAGGTGTGACAGGGCGGGCTCAGCCCCAGCATTTT
CDR3: CASSEGVTGRAQPQHF

J: TRBJ2-5
D: -
size: -
V: TRBV6-8
DNA: TGTGCCAGCAGTTACCTGAACCAAGAGACCCAGTACTTC
CDR3: CASSYLNQETQYF

J: TRBJ1-6
D: -
size: -
V: TRBV5-8
DNA: TGTGCCAGCAGCCCGGACAGAGTGGGAGCGGGTTCACCCCTCCACTTT
CDR3: CASSPDRVGAGSPLHF

J: TRBJ2-7
D: -
size: -
V: TRBV19
DNA: TGTGCCACCGCACCGGGACGAATAACCTACGAGCAGTACTTC
CDR3: CATAPGRITYEQYF

J: TRBJ2-2
D: -
size: -
V: TRBV6-1
DNA: TGTGCCAGCAGTGATGGAGGAGCTAGTGGCCGAACCGGGGAGCTGTTTTTT
CDR3: CASSDGGASGRTGELFF

J: TRBJ2-1
D: TRBD1
size: many
V: TRBV7-6
DNA: TGTGCCAGCAGTTCCGGGACAGGGAAACAAAGCGAGCAGTTCTTC
CDR3: CASSSGTGKQSEQFF

J: TRBJ2-5
D: TRBD2
size: many
V: TRBV11-2
DNA: TGTGCCAGCAGCTTTTGGGCGGGGGGGATGGAGACCCAGTACTTC
CDR3: CASSFWAGGMETQYF

J: TRBJ2-3
D: -
size: few
V: TRBV4-2
DNA: TGTGCCAGCAGCCACCCCCGCGAGGGGGAGACCACAGATACGCAGTATTTT
CDR3: CASSHPREGETTDTQYF

J: TRBJ1-6
D: -
size: -
V: TRBV6-2/TRBV6-3
DNA: TGTGCCAGCAGTTACTCGAGTGGCGGTTCACCCCTCCACTTT
CDR3: CASSYSSGGSPLHF

J: TRBJ1-1
D: -
size: -
V: TRBV19
DNA: TGTGCCAGTAGTATAATAGGGAAGGGAGCTTTCTTT
CDR3: CASSIIGKGAFF

J: TRBJ2-1
D: -
size: -
V: TRBV19
DNA: TGTGCCAGTAGTATAGCCCCGGGGTTCAATGAGCAGTTCTTC
CDR3: CASSIAPGFNEQFF

J: TRBJ2-3
D: -
size: -
V: TRBV9
DNA: TGTGCCAGCAGCTCATCTAGCTCCACAGATACGCAGTATTTT
CDR3: CASSSSSSTDTQYF

J: TRBJ1-5
D: -
size: many
V: TRBV29-1
DNA: TGCAGCGTGCAAGTTAGTGGCAATCAGCCCCAGCATTTT
CDR3: CSVQVSGNQPQHF

J: TRBJ1-1
D: -
size: -
V: TRBV28
DNA: TGTGCCAGCAGTGGGATTGGGTGGACTGAAGCTTTCTTT
CDR3: CASSGIGWTEAFF

J: TRBJ1-1
D: TRBD1
size: -
V: TRBV5-4
DNA: TGTGCCAGCAGCCCCCGGACAGGGTGGACTGAAGCTTTCTTT
CDR3: CASSPRTGWTEAFF

J: TRBJ2-3
D: -
size: -
V: TRBV6-6
DNA: TGTGCCAGCAGTTACCCCGGAGATACGCAGTATTTT
CDR3: CASSYPGDTQYF

J: TRBJ1-1
D: TRBD1
size: -
V: TRBV9
DNA: TGTGCCAGCAGCCCCCGACAGGGATTGAACACTGAAGCTTTCTTT
CDR3: CASSPRQGLNTEAFF

J: TRBJ2-3
D: TRBD1
size: -
V: TRBV27
DNA: TGTGCCAGCAGTTCCCGGCGACAGGGAGCAGATACGCAGTATTTT
CDR3: CASSSRRQGADTQYF